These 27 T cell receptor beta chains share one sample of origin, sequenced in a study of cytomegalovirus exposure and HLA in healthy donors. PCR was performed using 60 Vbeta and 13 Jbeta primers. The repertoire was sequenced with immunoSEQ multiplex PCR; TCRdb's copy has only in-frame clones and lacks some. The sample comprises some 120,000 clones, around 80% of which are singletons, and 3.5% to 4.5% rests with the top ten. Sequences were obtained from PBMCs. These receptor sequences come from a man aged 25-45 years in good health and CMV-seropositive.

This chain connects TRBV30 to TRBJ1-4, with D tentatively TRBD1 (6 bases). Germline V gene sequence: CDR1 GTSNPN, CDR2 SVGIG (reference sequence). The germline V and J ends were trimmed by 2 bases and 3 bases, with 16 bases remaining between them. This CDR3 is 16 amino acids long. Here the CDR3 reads CAWSRFGRGANEKLFF. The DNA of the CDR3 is TGTGCCTGGAGTAGATTTGGCAGGGGTGCTAATGAAAAACTGTTTTTT.

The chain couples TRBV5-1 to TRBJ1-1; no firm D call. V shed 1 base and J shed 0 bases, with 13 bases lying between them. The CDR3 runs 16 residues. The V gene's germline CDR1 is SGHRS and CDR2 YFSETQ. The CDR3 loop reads CASSLYPINMNTEAFF. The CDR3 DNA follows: TGCGCCAGCAGCTTGTACCCCATCAACATGAACACTGAAGCTTTCTTT.

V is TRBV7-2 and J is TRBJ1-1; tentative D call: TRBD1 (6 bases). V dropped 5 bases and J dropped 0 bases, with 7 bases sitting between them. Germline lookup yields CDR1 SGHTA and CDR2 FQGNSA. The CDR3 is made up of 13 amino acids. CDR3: CASSRQVNTEAFF. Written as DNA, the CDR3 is TGTGCCAGCAGCCGACAGGTGAACACTGAAGCTTTCTTT.

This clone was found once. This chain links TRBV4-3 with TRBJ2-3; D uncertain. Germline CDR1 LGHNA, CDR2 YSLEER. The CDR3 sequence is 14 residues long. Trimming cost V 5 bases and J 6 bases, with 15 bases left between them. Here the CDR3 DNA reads TGCGCCAGCAGCTTGACTGATCTAAGGGATACGCAGTATTTT. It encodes CASSLTDLRDTQYF.

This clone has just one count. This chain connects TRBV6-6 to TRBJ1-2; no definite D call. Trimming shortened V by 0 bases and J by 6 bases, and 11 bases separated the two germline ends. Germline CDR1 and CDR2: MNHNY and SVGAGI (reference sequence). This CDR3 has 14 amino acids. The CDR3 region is CASSYSGDGDGYTF. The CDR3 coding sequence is TGTGCCAGCAGTTACTCGGGCGACGGTGATGGCTACACCTTC.

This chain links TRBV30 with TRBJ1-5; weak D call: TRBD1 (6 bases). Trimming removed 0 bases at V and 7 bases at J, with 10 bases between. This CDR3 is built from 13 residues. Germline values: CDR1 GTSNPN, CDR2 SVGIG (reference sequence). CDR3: CAWSVQGKQPQHF. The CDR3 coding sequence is TGTGCCTGGAGTGTACAGGGTAAACAGCCCCAGCATTTT.

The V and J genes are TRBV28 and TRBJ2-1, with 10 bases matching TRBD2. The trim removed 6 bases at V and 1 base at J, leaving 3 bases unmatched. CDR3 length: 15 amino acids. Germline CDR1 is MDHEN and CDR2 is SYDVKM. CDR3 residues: CASSLAGESYNEQFF. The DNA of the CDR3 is TGTGCCAGCAGCCTAGCGGGGGAGTCCTACAATGAGCAGTTCTTC.

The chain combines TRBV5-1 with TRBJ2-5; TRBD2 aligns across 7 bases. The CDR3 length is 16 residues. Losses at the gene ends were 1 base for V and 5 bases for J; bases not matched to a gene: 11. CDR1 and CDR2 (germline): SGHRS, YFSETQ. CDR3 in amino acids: CASSLYSGEGEETQYF. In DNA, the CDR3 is TGCGCCAGCAGCTTGTACAGCGGGGAAGGTGAGGAGACCCAGTACTTC.

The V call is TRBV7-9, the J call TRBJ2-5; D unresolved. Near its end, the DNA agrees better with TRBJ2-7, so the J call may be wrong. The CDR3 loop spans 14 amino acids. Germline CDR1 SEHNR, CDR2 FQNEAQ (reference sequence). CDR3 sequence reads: CASSLQESSYEQYF. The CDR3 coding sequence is TGTGCCAGCAGCTTGCAGGAAAGCTCCTACGAGCAGTACTTC.

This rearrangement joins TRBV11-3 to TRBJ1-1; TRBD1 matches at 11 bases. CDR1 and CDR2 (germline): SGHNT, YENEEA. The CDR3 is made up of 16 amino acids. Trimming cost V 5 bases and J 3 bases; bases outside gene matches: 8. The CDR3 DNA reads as TGTGCCAGCAGCAAACGGACAGGGGGCATATACACTGAAGCTTTCTTT. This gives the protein CASSKRTGGIYTEAFF. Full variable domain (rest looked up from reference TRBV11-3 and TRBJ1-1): EAGVVQSPRYKIIEKKQPVAFWCNPISGHNTLYWYLQNLGQGPELLIRYENEEAVDDSQLPKDRFSAERLKGVDSTLKIQPAELGDSAVYLCASSKRTGGIYTEAFFGQGTRLTVV.

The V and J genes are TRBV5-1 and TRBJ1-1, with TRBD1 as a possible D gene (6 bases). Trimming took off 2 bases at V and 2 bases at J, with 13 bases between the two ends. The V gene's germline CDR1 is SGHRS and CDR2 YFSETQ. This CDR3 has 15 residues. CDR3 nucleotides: TGCGCCAGCAGCTTAAAACAGGGTTTTAACACTGAAGCTTTCTTT. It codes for CASSLKQGFNTEAFF.

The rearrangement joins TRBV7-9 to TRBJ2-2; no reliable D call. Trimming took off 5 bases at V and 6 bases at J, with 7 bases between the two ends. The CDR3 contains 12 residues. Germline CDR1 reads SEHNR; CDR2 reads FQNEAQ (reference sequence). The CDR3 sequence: CASSIIPGELFF. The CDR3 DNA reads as TGTGCCAGCAGCATCATCCCCGGGGAGCTGTTTTTT.

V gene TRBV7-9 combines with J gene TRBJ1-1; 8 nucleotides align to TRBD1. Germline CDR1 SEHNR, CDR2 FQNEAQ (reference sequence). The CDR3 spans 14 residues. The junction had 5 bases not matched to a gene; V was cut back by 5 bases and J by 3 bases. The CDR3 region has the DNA TGTGCCAGCAGCGTAGTACAGGGGGACACTGAAGCTTTCTTT. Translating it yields CASSVVQGDTEAFF.

This CDR3 is CAISGASGSPGNEQFF. CDR3 sequence (DNA): TGTGCCATCAGTGGGGCTAGCGGGAGCCCCGGTAATGAGCAGTTCTTC. V gene TRBV10-3 combines with J gene TRBJ2-1; 10 positions agree with TRBD2. CDR3 length: 16 residues. Losses at the gene ends were 4 bases for V and 7 bases for J; bases not matched to a gene: 10. CDR1 and CDR2 from the germline V gene are ENHRY and SYGVKD.

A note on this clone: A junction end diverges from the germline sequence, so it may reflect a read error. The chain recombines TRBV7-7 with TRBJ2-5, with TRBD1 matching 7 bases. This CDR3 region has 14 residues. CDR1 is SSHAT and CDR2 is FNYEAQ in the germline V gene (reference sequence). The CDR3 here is CASSSMTGTETQYF. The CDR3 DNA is TGTGCTAGCAGCTCGATGACAGGGACAGAGACCCAGTACTTC.

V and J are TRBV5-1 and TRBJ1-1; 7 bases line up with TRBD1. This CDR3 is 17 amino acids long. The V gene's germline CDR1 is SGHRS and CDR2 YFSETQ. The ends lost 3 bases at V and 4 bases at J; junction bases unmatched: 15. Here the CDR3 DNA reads TGCGCCAGCAGCTCAGGGGGACACACGCGGTGGGGCACTGAAGCTTTCTTT. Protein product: CASSSGGHTRWGTEAFF.

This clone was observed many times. The CDR3 nucleotides read TGTGCCAGTACCCGGACAGGGTGGAATGAGCAGTTCTTC. Residues: CASTRTGWNEQFF. The chain links TRBV19 to TRBJ2-1, with 8 bases aligning to TRBD1. The CDR3 extends over 13 amino acids. Per the germline V gene, CDR1 is LNHDA and CDR2 is SQIVND (reference sequence). The trim removed 7 bases at V and 7 bases at J, leaving 6 bases unmatched. The full variable domain, with the rest looked up from reference TRBV19 and TRBJ2-1, is DGGITQSPKYLFRKEGQNVTLSCEQNLNHDAMYWYRQDPGQGLRLIYYSQIVNDFQKGDIAEGYSVSREKKESFPLTVTSAQKNPTAFYLCASTRTGWNEQFFGPGTRLTVL.

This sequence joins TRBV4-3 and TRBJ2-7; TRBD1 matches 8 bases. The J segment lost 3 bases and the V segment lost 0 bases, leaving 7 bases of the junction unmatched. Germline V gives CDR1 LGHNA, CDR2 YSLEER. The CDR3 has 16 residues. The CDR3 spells CASSQERLGQDYEQYF. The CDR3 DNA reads TGCGCCAGCAGCCAAGAAAGGCTGGGACAGGACTACGAGCAGTACTTC.

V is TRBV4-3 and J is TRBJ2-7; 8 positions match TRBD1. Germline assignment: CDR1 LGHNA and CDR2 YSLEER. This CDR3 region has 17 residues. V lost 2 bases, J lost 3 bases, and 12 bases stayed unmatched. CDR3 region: CASSQFQLGRGHYEQYF. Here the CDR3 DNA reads TGCGCCAGCAGCCAATTTCAGTTGGGCAGGGGGCACTACGAGCAGTACTTC.

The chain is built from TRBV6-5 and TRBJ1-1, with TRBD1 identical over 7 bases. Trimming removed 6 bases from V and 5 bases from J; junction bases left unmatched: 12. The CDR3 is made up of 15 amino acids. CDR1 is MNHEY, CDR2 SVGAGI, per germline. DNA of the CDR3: TGTGCCAGCAGAAAGAATCGGGACAGATCAACTGAAGCTTTCTTT. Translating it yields CASRKNRDRSTEAFF.

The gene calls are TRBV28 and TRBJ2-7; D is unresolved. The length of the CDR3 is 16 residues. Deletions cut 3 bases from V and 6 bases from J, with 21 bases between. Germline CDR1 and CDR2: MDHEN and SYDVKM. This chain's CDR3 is CASSLTLAGEDVEQYF. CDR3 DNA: TGTGCCAGCAGTTTGACCTTAGCCGGAGAAGACGTCGAGCAGTACTTC.

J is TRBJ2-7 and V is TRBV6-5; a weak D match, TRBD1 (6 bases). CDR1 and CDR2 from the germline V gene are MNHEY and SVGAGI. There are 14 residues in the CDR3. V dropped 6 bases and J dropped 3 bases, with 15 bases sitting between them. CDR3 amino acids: CASRTQGRGYEQYF. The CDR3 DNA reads TGTGCCAGCAGAACCCAGGGGAGAGGCTACGAGCAGTACTTC.

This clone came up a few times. CDR3 residues: CASSRENYGYTF. The CDR3 nucleotides are TGTGCCAGCAGCCGAGAGAACTATGGCTACACCTTC. This chain joins TRBV7-9 and TRBJ1-2; D gene unclear. The germline V gene has CDR1 SEHNR and CDR2 FQNEAQ (reference sequence). Trimming left V 5 bases short and J 2 bases short, with 6 bases between. The CDR3 covers 12 residues.

The CDR3 protein is CASSLAGRGNNEQFF. DNA of the CDR3: TGTGCCAGCAGCTTAGCGGGGAGAGGAAACAATGAGCAGTTCTTC. The chain uses TRBV11-1 and TRBJ2-1; possible D gene TRBD2, 5 bases. Germline V gene data show CDR1 as SGHAT and CDR2 as FQDESV (reference sequence). There are 15 residues in the CDR3. V lost 0 bases and J 5 bases, leaving 11 bases between the germline ends. Together with reference TRBV11-1 and TRBJ2-1, the CDR3 gives the full variable domain: EAEVAQSPRYKITEKSQAVAFWCDPISGHATLYWYRQILGQGPELLVQFQDESVVDDSQLPKDRFSAERLKGVDSTLKIQPAELGDSAMYLCASSLAGRGNNEQFFGPGTRLTVL.

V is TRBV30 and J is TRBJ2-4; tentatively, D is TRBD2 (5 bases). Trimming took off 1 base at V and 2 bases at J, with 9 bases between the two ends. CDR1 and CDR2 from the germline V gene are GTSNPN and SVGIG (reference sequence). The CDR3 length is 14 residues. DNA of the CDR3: TGTGCCTGGAGTGCGGGGTCCTCCAAAAACATTCAGTACTTC. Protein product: CAWSAGSSKNIQYF.

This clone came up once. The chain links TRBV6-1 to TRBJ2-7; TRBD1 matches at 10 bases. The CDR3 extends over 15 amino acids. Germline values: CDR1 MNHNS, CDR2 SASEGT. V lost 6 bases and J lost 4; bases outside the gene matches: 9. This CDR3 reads CASSDPGTGVYEQYF. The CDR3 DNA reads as TGTGCCAGCAGCGACCCCGGGACAGGGGTATACGAGCAGTACTTC.

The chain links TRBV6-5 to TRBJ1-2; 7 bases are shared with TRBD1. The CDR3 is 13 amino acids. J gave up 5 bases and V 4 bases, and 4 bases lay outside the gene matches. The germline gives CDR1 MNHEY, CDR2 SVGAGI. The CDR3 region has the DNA TGTGCCAGCAGTTTGCCAGGGGGATATGGCTACACCTTC. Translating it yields CASSLPGGYGYTF.